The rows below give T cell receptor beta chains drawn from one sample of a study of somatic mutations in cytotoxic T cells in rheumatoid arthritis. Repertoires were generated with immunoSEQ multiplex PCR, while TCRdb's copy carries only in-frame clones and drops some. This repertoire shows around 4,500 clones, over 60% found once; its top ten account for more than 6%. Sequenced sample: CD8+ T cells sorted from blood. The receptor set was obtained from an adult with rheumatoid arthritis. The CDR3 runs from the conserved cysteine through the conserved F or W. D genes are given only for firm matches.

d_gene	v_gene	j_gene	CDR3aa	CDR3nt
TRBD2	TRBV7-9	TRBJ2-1	CASSLGLAGDGAYNEQFF	TGTGCCAGCAGCTTGGGACTAGCGGGGGATGGGGCCTACAATGAGCAGTTCTTC
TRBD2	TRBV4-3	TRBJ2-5	CASSQDSSRGDETQYF	TGCGCCAGCAGCCAAGATTCATCCCGGGGGGACGAGACCCAGTACTTC
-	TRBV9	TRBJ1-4	CASSVEGIERGLFF	TGTGCCAGCAGCGTAGAGGGGATCGAGAGAGGCCTGTTTTTT
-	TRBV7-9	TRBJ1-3	CASSPQDGLSGNTIYF	TGTGCCAGCAGCCCTCAGGATGGCCTCTCTGGAAACACCATATATTTT
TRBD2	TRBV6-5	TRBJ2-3	CASRRTSWDTQYF	TGTGCCAGCAGGAGGACTAGTTGGGATACGCAGTATTTT
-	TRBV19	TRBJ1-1	CASSIEPLNTEAFF	TGTGCCAGTAGTATCGAGCCACTGAACACTGAAGCTTTCTTT
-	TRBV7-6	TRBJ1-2	CAVGGMVYTF	TGTGCCGTTGGGGGGATGGTCTACACCTTC
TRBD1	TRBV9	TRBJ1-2	CASSAMTGGLLGYTF	TGTGCCAGCAGCGCAATGACAGGGGGCCTTCTGGGCTACACCTTC
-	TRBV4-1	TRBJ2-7	CASSFADAYEQYF	TGCGCCAGCAGTTTTGCCGACGCCTACGAGCAGTACTTC
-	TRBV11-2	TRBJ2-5	CASSSEETQYF	TGTGCCAGCAGCTCAGAAGAGACCCAGTACTTC
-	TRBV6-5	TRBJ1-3	CASSSDTNSGNTIYF	TGTGCCAGCAGTAGCGACACGAACTCTGGAAACACCATATATTTT
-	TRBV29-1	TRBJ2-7	CSVEDRGRANYEQYF	TGCAGCGTTGAAGATCGGGGCAGGGCCAACTACGAGCAGTACTTC
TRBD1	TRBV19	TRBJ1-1	CASSGTGWSEAFF	TGTGCCAGTAGTGGGACAGGGTGGTCTGAAGCTTTCTTT
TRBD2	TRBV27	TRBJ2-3	CASSFSSGVIDTQYF	TGTGCCAGCAGTTTTTCTAGCGGGGTCATAGATACGCAGTATTTT
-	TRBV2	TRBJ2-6	CASSPTPFSGANVLTF	TGTGCCAGCAGCCCTACACCGTTCTCTGGGGCCAACGTCCTGACTTTC